The 3 T cell receptor beta chains listed next were all sequenced from one sample in a study of Graves' ophthalmopathy and Graves' hyperthyroidism. As the template, RNA transcripts were used to amplify TCR beta CDR3 regions. HTBI-primed RT-PCR formed the first round, and a multiplex PCR formed the second. MiXCR was run by TCRdb on the multiplex PCR reads, yielding one entry per CDR3 protein. In the table there are about 480,000 distinct CDR3 sequences, around 15% of which are singletons. Sequenced input: blood. The receptors originated from a woman aged 25 to 45 with Graves' ophthalmopathy.

The sample holds many counts of this clonotype. The CDR3 is CATSDPRGNSNQPQHF. In nucleotides, the CDR3 is TGTGCCACCAGTGACCCCAGGGGGAATAGCAATCAGCCCCAGCATTTT. The J gene is TRBJ1-5, the V gene TRBV24-1, with 7 nucleotides matching TRBD1. Trimming took 4 bases from V and 0 from J; bases not matched to a gene: 5. The length of the CDR3 is 16 residues. CDR1 and CDR2 (germline): KGHDR, SFDVKD.

This clonotype was observed many times. CDR3 sequence (DNA): TGTGCCAGCAGACGCGGGACGTACAAGGAGACCCAGTACTTC. Protein product: CASRRGTYKETQYF. V and J are TRBV28 and TRBJ2-5; D is possibly TRBD2 (6 bases). The ends were cut back, 6 bases at V and 5 bases at J, with 16 bases in the middle. The CDR3 has 14 residues. The germline V gene has CDR1 MDHEN and CDR2 SYDVKM. Complete variable domain (other parts from reference TRBV28 and TRBJ2-5): DVKVTQSSRYLVKRTGEKVFLECVQDMDHENMFWYRQDPGLGLRLIYFSYDVKMKEKGDIPEGYSVSREKKERFSLILESASTNQTSMYLCASRRGTYKETQYFGPGTRLLVL.

This clonotype was observed at least ten times. The V call is TRBV11-2, the J call TRBJ2-4; 8 bases align to TRBD2. The length of the CDR3 is 14 residues. Trimming cost V 5 bases and J 7 bases; bases outside gene matches: 7. The germline V gene encodes CDR1 SGHAT and CDR2 FQNNGV. The CDR3 DNA follows: TGTGCCAGCAGCGCCCTAGCGGGTCACAACATTCAGTACTTC. This translates into CASSALAGHNIQYF.